The 30 T cell receptor beta chains given below trace back to one sample, sequenced in a study of neurological immune-mediated disorders. TCRdb re-called the 5' RACE reads with MiXCR, one entry per CDR3 protein. The sample lists 50,000 or so distinct CDR3 sequences, around 3.4% seen once, with about 7% in the top ten. The sample taken for sequencing was PBMCs. These receptors were taken from a woman aged 60 to 75 with multiple sclerosis.

This clonotype was seen ten or more times. The gene calls are TRBV3-1 and TRBJ2-7; D uncertain. This CDR3 contains 13 residues. V was pared by 1 base and J by 6 bases, with 10 bases between. The V gene's germline CDR1 is LGHDT and CDR2 YNNKEL (reference sequence). As DNA, the CDR3 is TGTGCCAGCAGCCAAGCCAGGTCCGGCGAGCAGTACTTC. Its protein product is CASSQARSGEQYF.

This clonotype was counted at least ten times. The V call is TRBV7-8, the J call TRBJ1-6; D is possibly TRBD1 (6 bases). This CDR3 contains 15 residues. The germline V gene has CDR1 SGHVS and CDR2 FQNEAQ. Trimming removed 0 bases at V and 9 bases at J, with 12 bases between. The CDR3 reads CASSLALQGTSPLHF. CDR3 sequence (DNA): TGTGCCAGCAGCTTAGCGCTACAGGGCACTTCACCCCTCCACTTT.

This clonotype was counted many times. The J gene is TRBJ2-3, the V gene TRBV5-1, with 8 bases matching TRBD1. Germline trimming cut 2 bases from V and 4 bases from J; bases unmatched to any gene: 3. Germline CDR1 SGHRS, CDR2 YFSETQ. The CDR3 is 14 amino acids. The CDR3 here is CASSFYRGADTQYF. The CDR3 DNA reads TGCGCCAGCAGCTTTTACAGGGGGGCAGATACGCAGTATTTT.

Many counts were recorded for this clonotype. The CDR3 bases are TGCAGTACCAGAGGACGGTTCTACGAGCAGTACTTC. Its protein product is CSTRGRFYEQYF. The chain carries TRBV20-1 and TRBJ2-7; unclear D gene. The CDR3 covers 12 residues. The germline V and J ends were trimmed by 8 bases and 3 bases, with 14 bases remaining between them. Germline-derived CDR1 and CDR2 are DFQATT and SNEGSKA (reference sequence).

This clonotype was recorded many times. The genes are TRBV9 and TRBJ1-1, with a weak D call TRBD1 (5 bases). Germline lookup yields CDR1 SGDLS and CDR2 YYNGEE. The length of the CDR3 is 13 residues. The V end lost 2 bases, the J end lost 9 bases, and 14 bases lay between the germline ends. CDR3 residues: CASSVGARNQAFF. CDR3 bases: TGTGCCAGCAGCGTCGGGGCTCGTAACCAAGCTTTCTTT. The whole variable domain, filled in from reference TRBV9 and TRBJ1-1, reads DSGVTQTPKHLITATGQRVTLRCSPRSGDLSVYWYQQSLDQGLQFLIQYYNGEERAKGNILERFSAQQFPDLHSELNLSSLELGDSALYFCASSVGARNQAFFGQGTRLTVV.

This clonotype appeared a few times. The V call is TRBV11-2, the J call TRBJ2-1, with a tentative D call TRBD1 (7 bases). Trimming removed 5 bases from V and 9 bases from J, with 20 bases in between. CDR1 SGHAT and CDR2 FQNNGV come from the germline V gene. The length of the CDR3 is 15 residues. CDR3 sequence reads: CASSRQTGRSAEQFF. CDR3 bases: TGTGCCAGCAGCCGACAGACAGGGAGGAGCGCTGAGCAGTTCTTC.

Ten or more counts support this clonotype. The CDR3 spells CSGLRTFTYEQYF. CDR3 nucleotides: TGCAGTGGACTGAGGACATTCACCTACGAGCAGTACTTC. The chain uses TRBV20-1 and TRBJ2-7, with TRBD1 as a possible D gene (5 bases). The V end lost 7 bases, the J end lost 2 bases, and 15 bases lay between the germline ends. In germline, CDR1 is DFQATT, CDR2 SNEGSKA (reference sequence). The CDR3 contains 13 residues.

This clonotype was counted many times. The chain employs TRBV7-2 and TRBJ2-1; 9 positions match TRBD2. The V gene's germline CDR1 is SGHTA and CDR2 FQGNSA. V was clipped by 4 bases and J by 7 bases; unmatched bases: 11. The CDR3 runs 16 residues. DNA of the CDR3: TGTGCCAGCAGCTCCTTCATTAGCGGGAGAGGGAATGAGCAGTTCTTC. Translation gives CASSSFISGRGNEQFF.

This clonotype was seen repeatedly, ten times or more. This chain links TRBV24-1 with TRBJ2-1; D might be TRBD2 (6 bases). CDR1 is KGHDR and CDR2 is SFDVKD in the germline V gene. This CDR3 comprises 15 residues. V shed 0 bases and J shed 3 bases, with 8 bases lying between them. In nucleotides, the CDR3 is TGTGCCACCAGTGATTTGGGGGGGAACTACAATGAGCAGTTCTTC. It translates to CATSDLGGNYNEQFF.

Many counts were recorded for this clonotype. V gene TRBV6-1 combines with J gene TRBJ2-3; 10 bases match TRBD1. The CDR3 length is 15 residues. J lost 6 bases, V lost 6 bases, and 9 bases had no gene match. Germline assignment: CDR1 MNHNS and CDR2 SASEGT. The CDR3 spells CASSEFDRGQDTQYF. DNA for the CDR3: TGTGCCAGCAGCGAATTCGACAGGGGGCAGGATACGCAGTATTTT.

This clonotype was picked up many times. The J gene is TRBJ1-1, the V gene TRBV20-1, with 7 bases that match TRBD1. CDR3 length: 14 amino acids. CDR1 is DFQATT and CDR2 is SNEGSKA in the germline V gene (reference sequence). Losses at the gene ends were 6 bases for V and 4 bases for J; bases not matched to a gene: 11. CDR3 sequence: CSARTGDLGTEAFF. The CDR3 DNA is TGCAGTGCCCGGACAGGTGATTTGGGCACTGAAGCTTTCTTT.

V and J are TRBV24-1 and TRBJ2-2; 10 nucleotides agree with TRBD2. CDR1 is KGHDR, CDR2 SFDVKD, per germline. The CDR3 loop spans 16 amino acids. V was pared by 6 bases and J by 3 bases, with 6 bases of the junction left unmatched. CDR3 coding DNA: TGTGCCACCAGTTCTAGCGGGAGTCGGGACACCGGGGAGCTGTTTTTT. Translating it yields CATSSSGSRDTGELFF.

This clonotype was counted many times. The chain links TRBV6-2 or TRBV6-3 to TRBJ1-5; 8 bases are shared with TRBD1. Trimming at V came to 7 bases and at J to 1 base, leaving 3 bases not matched to a gene. CDR1 is MNHEY, CDR2 SVGEGT, per germline. This CDR3 contains 14 residues. The CDR3 protein is CASTRTGSNQPQHF. DNA for the CDR3: TGTGCCAGCACTCGGACAGGGAGCAATCAGCCCCAGCATTTT.

This clonotype was counted at least ten times. This chain connects TRBV4-2 to TRBJ2-7, with 11 bases lining up with TRBD2. V shed 0 bases and J 5 bases; nucleotides not matched to a gene: 3. Germline V gene sequence: CDR1 LGHNA, CDR2 YNFKEQ. The CDR3 is 15 amino acids. Here the CDR3 DNA reads TGTGCCAGCAGCCAAGAAGGGACTAGCGGTAACGAGCAGTACTTC. Protein product: CASSQEGTSGNEQYF.

This chain joins TRBV7-2 and TRBJ2-2; 11 bases are a match to TRBD2. The V and J ends lost 5 bases and 9 bases, in that order; junction bases with no gene match: 8. Per germline, CDR1 SGHTA and CDR2 FQGNSA. This CDR3 has 15 amino acids. For the CDR3, the DNA is TGTGCCAGCAGCCGGAGACTAGCGGGGACCCGGGAGCTGTTTTTT. Protein sequence: CASSRRLAGTRELFF. The complete variable domain, with remaining parts taken from reference TRBV7-2 and TRBJ2-2, reads GAGVSQSPSNKVTEKGKDVELRCDPISGHTALYWYRQSLGQGLEFLIYFQGNSAPDKSGLPSDRFSAERTGGSVSTLTIQRTQQEDSAVYLCASSRRLAGTRELFFGEGSRLTVL.

This clonotype was observed at least ten times. V and J are TRBV9 and TRBJ2-1; D gene unclear. This CDR3 spans 14 amino acids. Germline V gene data show CDR1 as SGDLS and CDR2 as YYNGEE. With 0 bases removed from V and 6 bases from J, the gap between germline ends came to 10 bases. The CDR3 here is CASSVGRSSNEQFF. The DNA of the CDR3 is TGTGCCAGCAGCGTAGGCAGGTCAAGCAATGAGCAGTTCTTC.

At least ten counts were recorded for this clonotype. The chain carries TRBV7-9 and TRBJ2-3; D uncertain. The V end lost 5 bases, the J end lost 2 bases, and 8 bases lay between the germline ends. The CDR3 is 13 residues long. From germline, CDR1 is SEHNR and CDR2 FQNEAQ (reference sequence). This chain's CDR3 is CASSALITDTQYF. Written as DNA, the CDR3 is TGTGCCAGCAGCGCCCTTATCACAGATACGCAGTATTTT. Full variable domain (outside the CDR3, taken from reference TRBV7-9 and TRBJ2-3): DTGVSQNPRHKITKRGQNVTFRCDPISEHNRLYWYRQTLGQGPEFLTYFQNEAQLEKSRLLSDRFSAERPKGSFSTLEIQRTEQGDSAMYLCASSALITDTQYFGPGTRLTVL.

This clonotype has at least ten counts. The chain combines TRBV2 with TRBJ2-3; D not certain. Germline V lookup: CDR1 SNHLY, CDR2 FYNNEI. Trimming cost V 7 bases and J 2 bases, with 10 bases left between them. The CDR3 is 13 amino acids. The CDR3 nucleotides are TGTGCCAGCATGGATATAGTCACAGATACGCAGTATTTT. The encoded protein is CASMDIVTDTQYF.

The chain is built from TRBV12-3 or TRBV12-4 and TRBJ2-2, with D perhaps TRBD1 (6 bases). The V end was cut by 7 bases, the J end by 5 bases, with 17 bases between. This CDR3 is 15 amino acids long. CDR3 region: CASTQTDSSTGELFF. For the CDR3, the DNA is TGTGCCAGCACCCAGACGGACAGTTCGACCGGGGAGCTGTTTTTT.

The sample holds many counts of this clonotype. This sequence joins TRBV6-5 and TRBJ1-2, with unresolved D. The CDR3 totals 12 residues. V gave up 6 bases and J gave up 7 bases, with 12 bases separating them. Germline values: CDR1 MNHEY, CDR2 SVGAGI. The CDR3 reads CASSAAESGYTF. CDR3 sequence (DNA): TGTGCCAGCAGCGCGGCCGAGAGTGGCTACACCTTC.

The genes are TRBV7-9 and TRBJ2-4; D may correspond to TRBD1 or TRBD2 (5 bases each). This CDR3 comprises 15 residues. The germline CDR1 and CDR2 sequences are SEHNR and FQNEAQ (reference sequence). The germline V and J ends were trimmed by 8 bases and 5 bases, with 19 bases remaining between them. The CDR3 is CASAIVGVNENIQYF. CDR3 DNA: TGTGCCAGCGCCATAGTGGGGGTAAATGAAAACATTCAGTACTTC. Based on the CDR3 plus reference TRBV7-9 and TRBJ2-4, the full variable domain is DTGVSQNPRHKITKRGQNVTFRCDPISEHNRLYWYRQTLGQGPEFLTYFQNEAQLEKSRLLSDRFSAERPKGSFSTLEIQRTEQGDSAMYLCASAIVGVNENIQYFGAGTRLSVL.

At least ten counts were recorded for this clonotype. The chain employs TRBV28 and TRBJ2-1, with 7 positions matching TRBD1. The CDR3 covers 15 residues. CDR1 is MDHEN, CDR2 SYDVKM, per germline. The V segment lost 2 bases and the J segment 2 bases; nucleotides outside the gene matches: 3. In DNA form, the CDR3 reads TGTGCCAGCAGTTTAACAGGGGCCCCCTACAATGAGCAGTTCTTC. Translating gives CASSLTGAPYNEQFF.

This clonotype was recorded many times. V usage is TRBV20-1 and J usage is TRBJ2-7; 10 bases agree with TRBD2. The length of the CDR3 is 15 residues. Germline lookup yields CDR1 DFQATT and CDR2 SNEGSKA (reference sequence). V trimming: 0 bases; J trimming: 0 bases; junction bases outside the gene matches: 2. In nucleotides, the CDR3 is TGCAGTGCTAGAGACCTAGCGGGGGACTCCTACGAGCAGTACTTC. Translation: CSARDLAGDSYEQYF.

This clonotype was counted ten times or more. This sequence joins TRBV3-1 and TRBJ2-2; D ambiguous. Germline V gives CDR1 LGHDT, CDR2 YNNKEL (reference sequence). CDR3 length: 15 amino acids. V dropped 4 bases and J dropped 1 base, with 10 bases sitting between them. CDR3 sequence reads: CASSLRTQNTGELFF. In nucleotides, the CDR3 is TGTGCCAGCAGCCTCCGGACGCAGAACACCGGGGAGCTGTTTTTT.

There are many counts of this clonotype. The chain couples TRBV9 to TRBJ2-5; D is perhaps TRBD2 (5 bases). CDR1 and CDR2 from the germline V gene are SGDLS and YYNGEE. Trimming took off 3 bases at V and 0 bases at J, with 15 bases between the two ends. The CDR3 has 16 amino acids. CDR3 sequence: CASSAQGRADQETQYF. CDR3 bases: TGTGCCAGCAGCGCCCAAGGGCGGGCAGACCAAGAGACCCAGTACTTC.

This clonotype was detected many times. The V and J genes are TRBV2 and TRBJ1-2; D gene unclear. The germline V gene encodes CDR1 SNHLY and CDR2 FYNNEI. Between the trimmed V and J ends, which lost 2 bases and 4 bases, there was a span of 11 bases. The CDR3 extends over 14 amino acids. The CDR3 region is CASSENSLPYGYTF. In nucleotides, the CDR3 is TGTGCCAGCAGTGAAAACAGCCTCCCCTATGGCTACACCTTC.

This clonotype was found many times. J is TRBJ1-1 and V is TRBV5-1; 7 bases map to TRBD1. With V trimmed by 4 bases and J by 0 bases, 9 bases remained unmatched. This CDR3 is 16 amino acids long. Germline CDR1 SGHRS, CDR2 YFSETQ. CDR3 coding DNA: TGCGCCAGCAGCACGGGACAGACCGACATGAACACTGAAGCTTTCTTT. Protein sequence: CASSTGQTDMNTEAFF.

The sample holds many counts of this clonotype. This chain connects TRBV7-3 to TRBJ2-2; D unclear. This CDR3 region has 13 residues. V gave up 0 bases and J gave up 4 bases, with 3 bases separating them. In germline, CDR1 is SGHTA, CDR2 FQGTGA. The CDR3 nucleotides read TGTGCCAGCAGCTTAACCCCCACCGGGGAGCTGTTTTTT. It translates to CASSLTPTGELFF. The variable domain in full, completed from reference TRBV7-3 and TRBJ2-2, reads GAGVSQTPSNKVTEKGKYVELRCDPISGHTALYWYRQSLGQGPEFLIYFQGTGAADDSGLPNDRFFAVRPEGSVSTLKIQRTERGDSAVYLCASSLTPTGELFFGEGSRLTVL.

This clonotype was seen ten or more times. V is TRBV25-1 and J is TRBJ1-1, with unresolved D. There are 14 residues in the CDR3. From germline, CDR1 is MGHDK and CDR2 SYGVNS. Trimming took 3 bases from V and 0 from J, leaving 8 bases between them. The CDR3 DNA reads TGTGCCAGCAGTGATCTTAGCGTGAACACTGAAGCTTTCTTT. Translated: CASSDLSVNTEAFF.

By frequency in the sample, this clonotype is medium-sized. A junction end diverges from the germline sequence, so it may reflect a read error. The chain has TRBV5-1 and TRBJ1-1; D is unresolved. CDR3 length: 13 amino acids. Germline values: CDR1 SGHRS, CDR2 YFSETQ. CDR3 in amino acids: CASSLGMNTEAFF. CDR3 sequence (DNA): TGTGCCAGCAGCTTGGGGATGAACACTGAAGCTTTCTTT.